Listed here are 31 T cell receptor beta chains from one sample, sequenced in a study of T cell repertoires in cytomegalovirus infection. TCRdb passed the reads through MiXCR, listing each CDR3 protein once. The data contain hundreds of thousands of distinct CDR3 sequences, roughly 26% of them singletons. Sequenced: CD8+ T cells from PBMCs. These receptors originate from a human donor in good health (CMV status not recorded). Some clones in this sample may be carry-over from other donors' samples.

This clonotype was picked up many times. The chain links TRBV28 to TRBJ1-2; TRBD1 is a possible D gene (6 bases). V lost 6 bases, J lost 4 bases, and 12 bases lay in between. CDR1 and CDR2 (germline): MDHEN, SYDVKM. The CDR3 is 13 amino acids. This chain's CDR3 is CASRDRGLYGYTF. The DNA of the CDR3 is TGTGCCAGCAGGGACAGAGGACTCTATGGCTACACCTTC.

This clonotype was seen repeatedly, ten times or more. The genes are TRBV10-3 and TRBJ2-2; 7 nucleotides align to TRBD1. With 5 bases clipped from V and 3 bases from J, the junction kept 3 bases outside the gene matches. Germline CDR1 reads ENHRY; CDR2 reads SYGVKD. The length of the CDR3 is 14 residues. DNA of the CDR3: TGTGCCATCAGTACCGGGACAGACACCGGGGAGCTGTTTTTT. It codes for CAISTGTDTGELFF.

The chain has TRBV5-1 and TRBJ1-1; no reliable D call. The CDR3 loop spans 15 amino acids. CDR1 SGHRS and CDR2 YFSETQ come from the germline V gene. V dropped 3 bases and J dropped 8 bases, with 20 bases sitting between them. The CDR3 protein is CASSSPGVGIVEAFF. The CDR3 nucleotides read TGCGCCAGCAGCTCCCCCGGGGTGGGGATCGTCGAAGCTTTCTTT.

This chain links TRBV4-2 with TRBJ2-2; TRBD2 aligns across 10 bases. The CDR3 runs to 18 residues. The trim removed 0 bases at V and 2 bases at J, leaving 6 bases unmatched. Looked up from germline, CDR1 is LGHNA and CDR2 is YNFKEQ. This CDR3 is CASSQDGSGGLNTGELFF. The CDR3 DNA sequence: TGTGCCAGCAGCCAAGATGGTAGCGGGGGGCTTAACACCGGGGAGCTGTTTTTT.

This clonotype was detected a few times. The chain joins TRBV29-1 to TRBJ1-2; D ambiguous. Per germline, CDR1 SQVTM and CDR2 ANQGSEA. The CDR3 is 11 amino acids. V was cut by 1 base and J by 4 bases, with 4 bases left in between. CDR3 coding DNA: TGCAGCGTTGAAGGAATCTATGGCTACACCTTC. It encodes CSVEGIYGYTF.

As regards this clonotype: One junction end does not reproduce the germline sequence, and a read error may be involved. The chain links TRBV13 to TRBJ1-6; tentative D call: TRBD1 (5 bases). CDR3 length equals 14 residues. The germline V gene encodes CDR1 PRHDT and CDR2 FYEKMQ (reference sequence). As DNA, the CDR3 is TGCGCCAGCAGCTTTATGTGGACAAATTCACCCCTCCACTTT. Translated, it gives CASSFMWTNSPLHF.

There are many counts of this clonotype. The V call is TRBV5-6, the J call TRBJ2-5, with D possibly being TRBD2 (5 bases). Trimming removed 3 bases at V and 5 bases at J, with 14 bases between. The germline gives CDR1 SGHDT, CDR2 YYEEEE. The CDR3 covers 14 residues. The CDR3 DNA reads TGTGCCAGCAGCTCCCGAGGGAGAGGGGAGACCCAGTACTTC. It translates to CASSSRGRGETQYF.

In this sample, this clonotype turned up a few times. The chain combines TRBV28 with TRBJ1-2, with D hard to call. The CDR3 is 13 amino acids. V shed 5 bases and J shed 5 bases, with 12 bases lying between them. From germline, CDR1 is MDHEN and CDR2 SYDVKM. The CDR3 DNA sequence: TGTGCCAGCAGTCGCATAGGCGGATATGGCTACACCTTC. Protein: CASSRIGGYGYTF.

The rearrangement joins TRBV24-1 to TRBJ1-2; D remains ambiguous. The V and J ends lost 3 bases and 0 bases respectively, with 7 bases between them. Germline assignment: CDR1 KGHDR and CDR2 SFDVKD. The CDR3 extends over 14 amino acids. For the CDR3, the DNA is TGTGCCACCAGTGATCACAGCGCTAACTATGGCTACACCTTC. Translating it yields CATSDHSANYGYTF.

The V call is TRBV7-9, the J call TRBJ1-1, with D possibly TRBD1 on 5 matching bases. CDR1 is SEHNR and CDR2 is FQNEAQ in the germline V gene (reference sequence). V gave up 4 bases and J gave up 6 bases, with 12 bases separating them. The CDR3 is 13 amino acids. The CDR3 region has the DNA TGTGCCAGCAGCTCCCTCCAGGGCGCTGAAGCTTTCTTT. Translated: CASSSLQGAEAFF.

V and J are TRBV7-8 and TRBJ2-1, with 7 bases that match TRBD2. V dropped 5 bases and J dropped 8; count of bases not matched to a gene: 9. CDR1 is SGHVS, CDR2 FQNEAQ, per germline. The CDR3 runs 14 residues. The CDR3 DNA follows: TGTGCCAGCAGCCTCCTCGGGGGGTGGGATGAGCAGTTCTTC. Protein: CASSLLGGWDEQFF.

This rearrangement joins TRBV7-8 to TRBJ2-5, with TRBD1 matching over 8 bases. CDR3 length: 15 amino acids. V lost 4 bases, J lost 5 bases, and 9 bases stayed unmatched. Per germline, CDR1 SGHVS and CDR2 FQNEAQ. CDR3 sequence reads: CASSYYRGNGETQYF. CDR3 DNA sequence: TGTGCCAGCAGCTACTACAGGGGGAATGGGGAGACCCAGTACTTC.

This clonotype was counted ten times or more. This chain links TRBV24-1 with TRBJ2-4; 10 bases line up with TRBD2. Germline assignment: CDR1 KGHDR and CDR2 SFDVKD. J lost 0 bases, V lost 0 bases, and 7 bases had no gene match. The CDR3 is 19 amino acids. The CDR3, as DNA: TGTGCCACCAGTGATTTGGGGCTAGCGGGGGCCCTAGCCAAAAACATTCAGTACTTC. Translating gives CATSDLGLAGALAKNIQYF.

In regard to this clonotype: One junction end disagrees with the germline gene, perhaps due to a read error. This rearrangement joins TRBV7-6 to TRBJ2-1; 7 positions match TRBD1. The CDR3 totals 16 residues. Germline V CDR1 and CDR2: SGHVS, FNYEAQ. The CDR3 DNA sequence: TGTGTCAGCAGCTTAGGCTGGGACAGCTCCTACAATGAGCAGTTCTTC. It specifies CVSSLGWDSSYNEQFF.

This chain links TRBV5-6 with TRBJ2-1, with a weak D call TRBD1 (7 bases). In germline, CDR1 is SGHDT, CDR2 YYEEEE. Trimming took 4 bases from V and 2 from J, leaving 16 bases between them. This CDR3 region has 16 residues. The CDR3 region is CASSQGGGLAYNEQFF. Here the CDR3 DNA reads TGTGCCAGCAGCCAAGGAGGGGGCCTAGCCTACAATGAGCAGTTCTTC.

For this clonotype: A read error may explain this, as a much larger clone is one base away. This rearrangement joins TRBV7-4 to TRBJ1-5; 7 nucleotides align to TRBD1. The CDR3 has 13 amino acids. The ends lost 5 bases at V and 9 bases at J; junction bases unmatched: 7. Looked up from germline, CDR1 is SGHVT and CDR2 is SQSDAQ. CDR3 DNA sequence: TGTGCCAGCAGCCAGGGACAGCTTCGGCCCCAGCATTTT. Its protein is CASSQGQLRPQHF.

The chain uses TRBV28 and TRBJ2-5; D possibly corresponds to TRBD1 (7 bases). This CDR3 has 15 amino acids. Trimming pared 6 bases from V and 4 bases from J, leaving 18 bases between. CDR1 is MDHEN, CDR2 SYDVKM, per germline. The CDR3 spells CASRVHSQGGETQYF. In DNA, the CDR3 is TGTGCCAGCAGAGTTCATTCTCAGGGGGGAGAGACCCAGTACTTC.

CDR3 nucleotide sequence: TGCAGTGGCGGACAGGGCGTGCTGAACACTGAAGCTTTCTTT. It codes for CSGGQGVLNTEAFF. The rearrangement links TRBV20-1 to TRBJ1-1; 8 bases are a match to TRBD1. The junction had 7 bases not matched to a gene; V was cut back by 7 bases and J by 0 bases. The CDR3 covers 14 residues. Germline-derived CDR1 and CDR2 are DFQATT and SNEGSKA (reference sequence).

There are many counts of this clonotype. V gene TRBV7-8 combines with J gene TRBJ2-1, with D tentatively TRBD1 (6 bases). The CDR3 is 16 amino acids. Germline V gene data show CDR1 as SGHVS and CDR2 as FQNEAQ. V was clipped by 5 bases and J by 2 bases, with 16 bases between them. The CDR3 spells CASSPGEWGPYNEQFF. The CDR3 DNA reads as TGTGCCAGCAGCCCCGGTGAATGGGGGCCCTACAATGAGCAGTTCTTC.

This clonotype has ten or more counts. The J gene is TRBJ1-1, the V gene TRBV7-8; D not resolved. This CDR3 region has 12 residues. Germline V gene sequence: CDR1 SGHVS, CDR2 FQNEAQ. Trimming removed 4 bases at V and 11 bases at J, with 14 bases between. The CDR3 is CASSSSKIGAFF. The CDR3 nucleotides are TGTGCCAGCAGCTCTTCAAAGATCGGGGCTTTCTTT.

This clonotype was detected only a few times. The chain links TRBV10-3 to TRBJ2-5, with 8 positions matching TRBD1. Germline CDR1 reads ENHRY; CDR2 reads SYGVKD. This CDR3 is 16 amino acids long. After removal of 6 bases from V and 0 bases from J, the junction contained 9 bases not matched to a gene. The CDR3 sequence is CAISPVGTGNQETQYF. CDR3 bases: TGTGCCATCAGCCCGGTTGGGACAGGTAACCAAGAGACCCAGTACTTC.

This clonotype was found once. The junction departs from germline at one end; a sequencing error may be responsible. CDR3 DNA: TGTACCAGCAGTGAAACCACAGGGGGCCCTATGGGCTCACCCCTCCACTTT. This encodes CTSSETTGGPMGSPLHF. The V and J genes are TRBV25-1 and TRBJ1-6, with TRBD1 identical over 9 bases. Germline V gene lookup returns CDR1 MGHDK and CDR2 SYGVNS. The CDR3 sequence is 17 residues long.

The chain has TRBV20-1 and TRBJ2-7, with D possibly matching TRBD1 (7 bases). This CDR3 contains 15 residues. V lost 3 bases, J lost 0 bases, and 15 bases lay in between. Germline V lookup: CDR1 DFQATT, CDR2 SNEGSKA (reference sequence). The CDR3 loop is CSASDRDGSSYEQYV. CDR3 DNA: TGCAGTGCTAGTGACAGGGACGGGAGCTCCTACGAGCAGTACGTC.

V usage is TRBV5-1 and J usage is TRBJ1-5; D is ambiguous. The length of the CDR3 is 13 residues. The germline V gene has CDR1 SGHRS and CDR2 YFSETQ. V lost 4 bases, J lost 5 bases, and 10 bases lay in between. CDR3 in DNA: TGCGCCAGCAGCCGGGGTTTGCATCAGCCCCAGCATTTT. The encoded protein is CASSRGLHQPQHF.

This sequence joins TRBV7-9 and TRBJ1-2, with 7 bases aligning to TRBD1. Trimming took 4 bases from V and 5 from J; bases not matched to a gene: 4. The CDR3 is 13 amino acids. Germline CDR1 and CDR2: SEHNR and FQNEAQ (reference sequence). This chain's CDR3 is CASSSGQRYGYTF. In nucleotides, the CDR3 is TGTGCCAGCAGCTCGGGACAGCGATATGGCTACACCTTC.

This clonotype was recorded at least ten times. V and J are TRBV19 and TRBJ2-7, with 7 bases aligning to TRBD1. The CDR3 runs 14 residues. Looked up from germline, CDR1 is LNHDA and CDR2 is SQIVND (reference sequence). V trimming: 3 bases; J trimming: 2 bases; junction bases outside the gene matches: 4. As DNA, the CDR3 is TGTGCCAGTAGTATCTCGGGACAGACCTACGAGCAGTACGTC. Protein product: CASSISGQTYEQYV.

This clonotype was recorded many times. The V call is TRBV7-9, the J call TRBJ2-1; a possible D gene is TRBD2 (6 bases). Trimming shortened V by 1 base and J by 8 bases, and 12 bases separated the two germline ends. The CDR3 spans 14 residues. Looked up from germline, CDR1 is SEHNR and CDR2 is FQNEAQ (reference sequence). In DNA form, the CDR3 reads TGTGCCAGCAGCTTAGGGAGGGGTTTGGATGAGCAGTTCTTC. It yields the protein CASSLGRGLDEQFF.

At least ten counts were recorded for this clonotype. The CDR3 sequence: CASGFGTGWGTDTQYF. CDR3 bases: TGTGCTAGTGGTTTTGGCACAGGGTGGGGCACAGATACGCAGTATTTT. The rearrangement uses TRBV12-5 and TRBJ2-3; maybe TRBD1 (6 bases). Trimming stripped 3 bases from V and 1 base from J, with 14 bases between. The CDR3 runs 16 residues. Germline values: CDR1 LGHNT, CDR2 FRNRAP.

This clonotype was picked up a small number of times. The rearrangement joins TRBV27 to TRBJ2-1, with 7 bases fitting TRBD2. The V and J ends lost 8 bases and 7 bases, in that order; junction bases with no gene match: 8. This CDR3 region has 13 residues. Per the germline V gene, CDR1 is MNHEY and CDR2 is SMNVEV (reference sequence). The CDR3 here is CASWSGGRNEQFF. The CDR3 bases are TGTGCCAGCTGGTCCGGGGGGAGGAATGAGCAGTTCTTC.

This clonotype was found a few times. In DNA, the CDR3 is TGCAGCGTTCTATTAGCCAAAAACATTCAGTACTTC. This encodes CSVLLAKNIQYF. The V gene is TRBV29-1, the J gene TRBJ2-4, with no clear D. The CDR3 has 12 amino acids. The germline V gene has CDR1 SQVTM and CDR2 ANQGSEA. V lost 5 bases to trimming and J lost 0 bases, with 5 bases between them.

The rearrangement uses TRBV7-9 and TRBJ1-2; possible D gene TRBD1, 5 bases. CDR1 and CDR2 (germline): SEHNR, FQNEAQ (reference sequence). Trimming removed 5 bases from V and 0 bases from J, with 25 bases in between. The CDR3 totals 19 residues. The DNA for the CDR3 is TGTGCCAGCAGCCACATGTGGGGGGATTTGCTTCAAGCTAACTATGGCTACACCTTC. Translated, it gives CASSHMWGDLLQANYGYTF. The full variable domain, rest sourced from reference TRBV7-9 and TRBJ1-2, is DTGVSQNPRHKITKRGQNVTFRCDPISEHNRLYWYRQTLGQGPEFLTYFQNEAQLEKSRLLSDRFSAERPKGSFSTLEIQRTEQGDSAMYLCASSHMWGDLLQANYGYTFGSGTRLTVV.